Below are 29 T cell receptor beta chains sequenced from a single sample in a study of blood T cell repertoires in COVID-19. Profiled with immunoSEQ multiplex PCR; TCRdb holds only in-frame clones, not every one. Of some 180,000 clones listed, roughly four fifths are singletons. The sample was peripheral blood. The receptors were gathered from an elderly woman with acute or convalescent COVID-19.

The chain recombines TRBV19 with TRBJ2-7; TRBD2 matches 7 bases. The CDR3 contains 14 residues. Germline V gene sequence: CDR1 LNHDA, CDR2 SQIVND (reference sequence). Trimming removed 4 bases from V and 2 bases from J; junction bases left unmatched: 5. The CDR3 DNA sequence: TGTGCCAGTAGTAATGGCGGGAGCACCTACGAGCAGTACTTC. Translating it yields CASSNGGSTYEQYF.

This clone was picked up one time. The chain uses TRBV29-1 and TRBJ1-4; 7 bases line up with TRBD1. Germline-derived CDR1 and CDR2 are SQVTM and ANQGSEA. Losses at the gene ends were 7 bases for V and 1 base for J; bases not matched to a gene: 3. The CDR3 consists of 13 residues. As DNA, the CDR3 is TGCAGCGCTCGGACAGGAACTAATGAAAAACTGTTTTTT. As protein: CSARTGTNEKLFF.

The chain has TRBV28 and TRBJ1-5; the D gene is possibly TRBD1 (6 bases). The V end was cut by 6 bases, the J end by 2 bases, with 14 bases between. CDR3 size: 15 residues. Germline CDR1 MDHEN, CDR2 SYDVKM. CDR3 DNA: TGTGCCAGCAGATTCACAGGGCTTGGCAATCAGCCCCAGCATTTT. Translating it yields CASRFTGLGNQPQHF.

Points on this clone: Within the sample, other DNA sequences also encode this same CDR3. The chain joins TRBV9 to TRBJ2-7; 7 nucleotides match TRBD1. This CDR3 comprises 14 residues. J was trimmed by 2 bases and V by 0 bases; bases with no gene match: 2. The germline CDR1 and CDR2 sequences are SGDLS and YYNGEE. For the CDR3, the DNA is TGTGCCAGCAGCGTAGGACAGGGTGCCTACGAGCAGTACTTC. Translation gives CASSVGQGAYEQYF.

The CDR3 here is CASQIAGGSEQFF. CDR3 DNA: TGTGCCAGCCAAATAGCGGGGGGCTCTGAGCAGTTCTTC. The chain employs TRBV28 and TRBJ2-1; TRBD2 aligns across 10 bases. The CDR3 length is 13 residues. V was pared by 8 bases and J by 9 bases, with 7 bases of the junction left unmatched. CDR1 MDHEN and CDR2 SYDVKM come from the germline V gene.

V and J are TRBV27 and TRBJ1-1, with D uncertain. The CDR3 is 19 amino acids. CDR1 is MNHEY and CDR2 is SMNVEV in the germline V gene (reference sequence). Trimming left V 4 bases short and J 0 bases short, with 24 bases between. The CDR3 reads CASSSRRVETLRMNTEAFF. CDR3 nucleotides: TGTGCCAGCAGTTCCCGGAGGGTAGAGACGCTGCGGATGAACACTGAAGCTTTCTTT.

J is TRBJ2-7 and V is TRBV2, with D perhaps matching TRBD2 (5 bases). The V and J ends lost 6 bases and 6 bases respectively, with 18 bases between them. The CDR3 spans 14 residues. Germline V gene sequence: CDR1 SNHLY, CDR2 FYNNEI. The CDR3 reads CASRTTGISAEQYF. CDR3 sequence (DNA): TGTGCCAGCAGGACAACCGGGATAAGCGCCGAGCAGTACTTC.

The rearrangement joins TRBV2 to TRBJ1-2, with 8 bases fitting TRBD1. Per the germline V gene, CDR1 is SNHLY and CDR2 is FYNNEI. The CDR3 has 14 residues. With V trimmed by 8 bases and J by 7 bases, 12 bases remained unmatched. The CDR3 DNA is TGTGCCAGCGCCCTGACAGGGGATAGGAGTGGCTACACCTTC. It is translated as CASALTGDRSGYTF. Full variable domain (missing parts from reference TRBV2 and TRBJ1-2): EPEVTQTPSHQVTQMGQEVILRCVPISNHLYFYWYRQILGQKVEFLVSFYNNEISEKSEIFDDQFSVERPDGSNFTLKIRSTKLEDSAMYFCASALTGDRSGYTFGSGTRLTVV.

V gene TRBV4-1 combines with J gene TRBJ1-2; D remains unclear. The CDR3 spans 14 residues. Trimming left V 0 bases short and J 8 bases short, with 13 bases between. Per the germline V gene, CDR1 is MGHRA and CDR2 is YSYEKL. CDR3 in amino acids: CASSQDLGSGGYTF. The DNA for the CDR3 is TGCGCCAGCAGCCAAGACCTGGGGAGTGGCGGCTACACCTTC.

This clone came up once. The genes are TRBV3-1 (or the pseudogene TRBV3-2) and TRBJ1-5; 7 positions match TRBD1. This CDR3 region has 16 residues. V shed 4 bases, J shed 0 bases, and the junction held 6 bases outside the gene matches. The germline gives CDR1 LGHDT, CDR2 YNNKEL (reference sequence). Written as DNA, the CDR3 is TGTGCCAGCAGCCTTGGGACAGCTAATAGCAATCAGCCCCAGCATTTT. Amino acids: CASSLGTANSNQPQHF.

The CDR3 sequence is CASSSRGGGAQYF. The DNA for the CDR3 is TGTGCCAGCAGCTCCCGAGGGGGCGGGGCCCAGTACTTC. V is TRBV9 and J is TRBJ2-5, with D possibly TRBD1 on 7 matching bases. This CDR3 spans 13 amino acids. CDR1 and CDR2 (germline): SGDLS, YYNGEE. V lost 4 bases to trimming and J lost 9 bases, with 16 bases between them.

V gene TRBV5-1 combines with J gene TRBJ2-2, with 10 nucleotides matching TRBD2. The CDR3 length is 17 residues. With 1 base clipped from V and 2 bases from J, the junction kept 5 bases outside the gene matches. In germline, CDR1 is SGHRS, CDR2 YFSETQ. DNA for the CDR3: TGCGCCAGCAGCTTGTTCCTAGCGGGGGTTAACACCGGGGAGCTGTTTTTT. This translates into CASSLFLAGVNTGELFF.

V usage is TRBV19 and J usage is TRBJ1-1; D remains ambiguous. The germline CDR1 and CDR2 sequences are LNHDA and SQIVND (reference sequence). Trimming took off 4 bases at V and 5 bases at J, with 14 bases between the two ends. This CDR3 region has 14 residues. DNA of the CDR3: TGTGCCAGTAGTACGGTAGCCCTGAGGACTGAAGCTTTCTTT. Amino acids: CASSTVALRTEAFF.

The chain is built from TRBV5-1 and TRBJ2-5; tentative D call: TRBD1 (5 bases). Trimming took off 5 bases at V and 5 bases at J, with 16 bases between the two ends. CDR3 length equals 14 residues. The germline gives CDR1 SGHRS, CDR2 YFSETQ. CDR3 region: CASSPGSERETQYF. The CDR3 coding sequence is TGCGCCAGCAGTCCAGGGTCCGAGAGGGAGACCCAGTACTTC.

The chain has TRBV5-4 and TRBJ2-1; possible D gene TRBD2, 6 bases. Trimming removed 9 bases from V and 10 bases from J, with 26 bases in between. Germline V CDR1 and CDR2: SGHNT, YYREEE (reference sequence). The CDR3 runs 15 residues. This chain's CDR3 is CATTPQLAAYGEQFF. The CDR3 DNA reads TGTGCCACCACGCCACAACTAGCCGCGTATGGGGAGCAGTTCTTC. The variable domain in full, with the rest retrieved from reference TRBV5-4 and TRBJ2-1, is ETGVTQSPTHLIKTRGQQVTLRCSSQSGHNTVSWYQQALGQGPQFIFQYYREEENGRGNFPPRFSGLQFPNYSSELNVNALELDDSALYLCATTPQLAAYGEQFFGPGTRLTVL.

This chain links TRBV5-4 with TRBJ1-2; possibly TRBD1 for D (5 bases). The V and J ends lost 4 bases and 10 bases respectively, with 20 bases between them. The CDR3 consists of 14 residues. The germline V gene has CDR1 SGHNT and CDR2 YYREEE (reference sequence). CDR3 residues: CASSRVGPPIDYTF. The CDR3 DNA reads as TGTGCCAGCAGCAGGGTGGGGCCGCCTATCGACTACACCTTC.

CDR3 coding DNA: TGTGCCAGCAGTTTTGCAGGGTTTGACACTGAAGCTTTCTTT. Translated: CASSFAGFDTEAFF. The V and J genes are TRBV6-2 or TRBV6-3 and TRBJ1-1; D possibly corresponds to TRBD1 (5 bases). CDR3 length: 14 amino acids. Trimming took 4 bases from V and 3 from J, leaving 12 bases between them. Per germline, CDR1 MNHEY and CDR2 SVGEGT.

This clone was seen only once. This chain joins TRBV19 and TRBJ1-1; no definite D call. With 3 bases removed from V and 0 bases from J, the gap between germline ends came to 5 bases. The CDR3 is 13 amino acids. Germline values: CDR1 LNHDA, CDR2 SQIVND (reference sequence). CDR3 nucleotide sequence: TGTGCCAGTAGTATGCAGATGAACACTGAAGCTTTCTTT. This translates into CASSMQMNTEAFF.

The chain joins TRBV5-8 to TRBJ1-2; weak D call: TRBD1 (5 bases). Deletions cut 3 bases from V and 4 bases from J, with 16 bases between. This CDR3 is 15 amino acids long. Germline loops: CDR1 SGHTS, CDR2 YDEGEE. The CDR3 reads CASSSGNPGGYGYTF. In DNA, the CDR3 is TGTGCCAGCAGCTCGGGGAATCCGGGGGGCTATGGCTACACCTTC.

Here the CDR3 reads CASSRLAGETYNEQFF. In DNA, the CDR3 is TGTGCCAGCAGCCGACTAGCGGGAGAGACTTACAATGAGCAGTTCTTC. The gene calls are TRBV14 and TRBJ2-1, with TRBD2 matching 12 bases. The junction had 5 bases not matched to a gene; V was cut back by 4 bases and J by 4 bases. Per germline, CDR1 SGHDN and CDR2 FVKESK. The length of the CDR3 is 16 residues.

The chain couples TRBV3-1 (or the pseudogene TRBV3-2) to TRBJ2-1, with D perhaps matching TRBD1 (5 bases). The germline gives CDR1 LGHDT, CDR2 YNNKEL (reference sequence). The CDR3 sequence is 14 residues long. V lost 1 base, J lost 5 bases, and 9 bases lay in between. The CDR3 nucleotides are TGTGCCAGCAGCCAAGGACAGCATAACAATGAGCAGTTCTTC. This translates into CASSQGQHNNEQFF.

V gene TRBV28 combines with J gene TRBJ2-2; 9 bases are shared with TRBD1. The CDR3 is 13 amino acids. Germline V lookup: CDR1 MDHEN, CDR2 SYDVKM. Germline trimming cut 8 bases from V and 4 bases from J; bases unmatched to any gene: 2. The CDR3: CASDRGVTGELFF. CDR3 sequence (DNA): TGTGCCAGCGACAGGGGGGTCACCGGGGAGCTGTTTTTT.

A note on this clone: Germline and junction disagree at one end, which may indicate a read error. The chain carries TRBV5-1 and TRBJ1-2, with 9 bases fitting TRBD1. The CDR3 is made up of 15 amino acids. The V gene's germline CDR1 is SGHRS and CDR2 YFSETQ. CDR3 nucleotides: TGCACCAGCAGCTTGAGCTACAGGGGGCTCGAAGGCTACACCTTC. It translates to CTSSLSYRGLEGYTF. The entire variable domain, with the rest obtained from reference TRBV5-1 and TRBJ1-2, is as follows: KAGVTQTPRYLIKTRGQQVTLSCSPISGHRSVSWYQQTPGQGLQFLFEYFSETQRNKGNFPGRFSGRQFSNSRSEMNVSTLELGDSALYLCTSSLSYRGLEGYTFGSGTRLTVV.

The rearrangement links TRBV7-9 to TRBJ2-5; no clear D. Trimming left V 3 bases short and J 5 bases short, with 10 bases between. The CDR3 sequence is 13 residues long. CDR1 is SEHNR, CDR2 FQNEAQ, per germline (reference sequence). The CDR3: CASSFRAFETQYF. The CDR3 nucleotides read TGTGCCAGCAGCTTTCGTGCGTTTGAGACCCAGTACTTC.

This clone was observed a handful of times. The rearrangement joins TRBV4-3 to TRBJ2-3; 8 nucleotides match TRBD2. J was trimmed by 2 bases and V by 6 bases; bases with no gene match: 10. Per germline, CDR1 LGHNA and CDR2 YSLEER. The CDR3 extends over 16 amino acids. In DNA form, the CDR3 reads TGCGCCAGCAGTGCCGGGGAGCGGGGGTTCACAGATACGCAGTATTTT. Translated, it gives CASSAGERGFTDTQYF.

This sequence joins TRBV30 and TRBJ1-2; tentative D call: TRBD1 (5 bases). The CDR3 runs to 11 residues. Germline V gene sequence: CDR1 GTSNPN, CDR2 SVGIG (reference sequence). Trimming cost V 0 bases and J 8 bases, with 7 bases left between them. The CDR3, as DNA: TGTGCCTGGAGTGTCCAGGGAGGCTACACCTTC. This gives the protein CAWSVQGGYTF.

In its sample, this clone was seen a few times. This sequence joins TRBV2 and TRBJ1-5; D call uncertain. The CDR3 is 14 amino acids. Germline CDR1 and CDR2: SNHLY and FYNNEI. V lost 6 bases and J lost 1, with 10 bases in between. The chain's CDR3 is CASRAGSSNQPQHF. DNA for the CDR3: TGTGCCAGCAGGGCGGGCTCGAGCAATCAGCCCCAGCATTTT.

This sequence joins TRBV20-1 and TRBJ1-1; D unresolved. There are 15 residues in the CDR3. Germline V gene data show CDR1 as DFQATT and CDR2 as SNEGSKA (reference sequence). V lost 3 bases and J 0 bases, leaving 14 bases between the germline ends. DNA for the CDR3: TGCAGTGCTAGTCCTAGGACTTTAATGAACACTGAAGCTTTCTTT. This encodes CSASPRTLMNTEAFF.

This clone has just a few counts. V usage is TRBV2 and J usage is TRBJ1-6; D is possibly TRBD1 (5 bases). Germline CDR1 reads SNHLY; CDR2 reads FYNNEI. This CDR3 comprises 15 residues. Deletions cut 1 base from V and 2 bases from J, with 6 bases between. The CDR3 protein is CASSEEGTYNSPLHF. In DNA form, the CDR3 reads TGTGCCAGCAGTGAAGAGGGGACCTATAATTCACCCCTCCACTTT. Complete variable domain (other parts from reference TRBV2 and TRBJ1-6): EPEVTQTPSHQVTQMGQEVILRCVPISNHLYFYWYRQILGQKVEFLVSFYNNEISEKSEIFDDQFSVERPDGSNFTLKIRSTKLEDSAMYFCASSEEGTYNSPLHFGNGTRLTVT.